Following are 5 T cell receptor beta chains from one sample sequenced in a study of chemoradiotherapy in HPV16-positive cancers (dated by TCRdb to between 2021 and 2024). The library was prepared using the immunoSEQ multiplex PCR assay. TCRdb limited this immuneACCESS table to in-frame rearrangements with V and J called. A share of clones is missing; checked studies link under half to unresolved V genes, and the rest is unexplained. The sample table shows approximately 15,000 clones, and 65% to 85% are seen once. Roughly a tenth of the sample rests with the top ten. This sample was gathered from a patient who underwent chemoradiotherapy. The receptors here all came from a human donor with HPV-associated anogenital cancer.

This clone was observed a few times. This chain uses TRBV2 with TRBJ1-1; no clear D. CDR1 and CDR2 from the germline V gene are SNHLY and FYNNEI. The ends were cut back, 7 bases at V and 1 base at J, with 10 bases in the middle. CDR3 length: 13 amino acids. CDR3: CASNDQENTEAFF. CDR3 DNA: TGTGCCAGCAACGACCAAGAGAACACTGAAGCTTTCTTT.

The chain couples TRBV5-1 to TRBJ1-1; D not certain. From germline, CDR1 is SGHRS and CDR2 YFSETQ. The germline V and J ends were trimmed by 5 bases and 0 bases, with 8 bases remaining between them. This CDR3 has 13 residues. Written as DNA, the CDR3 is TGCGCCAGCAGAGAAGTAATGAACACTGAAGCTTTCTTT. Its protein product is CASREVMNTEAFF.

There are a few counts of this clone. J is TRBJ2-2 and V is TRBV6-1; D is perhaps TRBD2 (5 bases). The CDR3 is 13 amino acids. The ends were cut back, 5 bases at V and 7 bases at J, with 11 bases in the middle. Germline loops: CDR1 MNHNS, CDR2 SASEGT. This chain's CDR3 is CASSSRRNGELFF. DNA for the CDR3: TGTGCCAGCAGTTCCCGGAGGAACGGGGAGCTGTTTTTT.

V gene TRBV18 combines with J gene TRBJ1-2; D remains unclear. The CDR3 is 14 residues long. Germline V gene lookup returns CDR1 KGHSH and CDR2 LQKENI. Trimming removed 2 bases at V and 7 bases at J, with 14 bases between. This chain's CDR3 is CASSPSIYKSGYTF. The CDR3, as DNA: TGTGCCAGCTCACCATCTATTTACAAGTCTGGCTACACCTTC.

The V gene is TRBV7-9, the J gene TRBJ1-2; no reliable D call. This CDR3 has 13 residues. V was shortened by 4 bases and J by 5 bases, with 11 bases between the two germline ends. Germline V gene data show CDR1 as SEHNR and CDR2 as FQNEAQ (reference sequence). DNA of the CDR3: TGTGCCAGCAGCTCGGACGGATTTTATGGCTACACCTTC. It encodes CASSSDGFYGYTF. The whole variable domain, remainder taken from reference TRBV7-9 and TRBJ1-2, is DTGVSQNPRHKITKRGQNVTFRCDPISEHNRLYWYRQTLGQGPEFLTYFQNEAQLEKSRLLSDRFSAERPKGSFSTLEIQRTEQGDSAMYLCASSSDGFYGYTFGSGTRLTVV.